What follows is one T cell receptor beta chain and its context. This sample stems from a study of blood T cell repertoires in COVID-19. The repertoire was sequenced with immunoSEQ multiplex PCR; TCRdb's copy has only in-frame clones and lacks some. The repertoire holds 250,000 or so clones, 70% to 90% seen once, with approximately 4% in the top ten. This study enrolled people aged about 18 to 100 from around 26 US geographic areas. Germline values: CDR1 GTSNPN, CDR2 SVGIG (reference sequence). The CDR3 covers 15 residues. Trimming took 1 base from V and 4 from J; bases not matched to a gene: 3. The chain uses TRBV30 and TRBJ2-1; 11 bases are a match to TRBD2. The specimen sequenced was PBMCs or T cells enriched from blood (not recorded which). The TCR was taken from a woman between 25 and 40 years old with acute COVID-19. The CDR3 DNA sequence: TGTGCCTGGAGTGGCGGGACTAGCGGATACAATGAGCAGTTCTTC. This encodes CAWSGGTSGYNEQFF.